What follows describes a single T cell receptor beta chain. The antigen remains unidentified. Second-dose groups at about 4 or about 12 weeks were pooled. These data come from a study of T cell responses to AZD1222 COVID-19 vaccine. TCRdb's copy holds only in-frame clones and misses some; the assay was immunoSEQ multiplex PCR. Of 120,000 or so clones in the sample, roughly 84% are singletons; the top ten hold roughly a quarter. Broader study findings: Clonal diversity was possibly underestimated, and white British individuals and females predominated among donors.

The V end was cut by 7 bases, the J end by 8 bases, with 14 bases between. The CDR3 totals 12 residues. The genes are TRBV12-3 or TRBV12-4 and TRBJ1-2; TRBD1 might be the D (5 bases). The sequence derives from an adult who received the AZD1222 COVID-19 vaccine. The sequencing used peripheral blood, collected 28 days after the second AZD1222 dose. The chain's CDR3 is CASNPYRGGYTF. Written as DNA, the CDR3 is TGTGCCAGCAATCCCTACCGGGGGGGCTACACCTTC.